Presented here are 7 T cell receptor beta chains from one specimen sequenced in a study of blood T cell repertoires in COVID-19. Here immunoSEQ multiplex PCR was the method, and the copy in TCRdb shows in-frame clones only, minus some. The sample carries about 170,000 clones, 85% recorded once. Sequenced material: peripheral blood. Every receptor here comes from a human donor with acute or convalescent COVID-19. The donor label of this sample is uncertain.

The chain has TRBV6-2 or TRBV6-3 and TRBJ2-2; TRBD1 might be the D (6 bases). V was shortened by 8 bases and J by 0 bases, with 16 bases between the two germline ends. Germline lookup yields CDR1 MNHEY and CDR2 SVGEGT. There are 16 residues in the CDR3. In DNA, the CDR3 is TGTGCCAGCGGTTCCATGAGGACAGCGAACACCGGGGAGCTGTTTTTT. Its translation is CASGSMRTANTGELFF.

The V call is TRBV2, the J call TRBJ1-1; a possible D gene is TRBD1 (6 bases). The germline CDR1 and CDR2 sequences are SNHLY and FYNNEI. The V and J ends lost 8 bases and 5 bases respectively, with 18 bases between them. This CDR3 region has 14 residues. DNA for the CDR3: TGTGCCAGCTTGGACAGACCTTTGAGGACTGAAGCTTTCTTT. It specifies CASLDRPLRTEAFF.

The chain joins TRBV19 to TRBJ1-2; 7 bases fit TRBD1. The trim removed 9 bases at V and 4 bases at J, leaving 8 bases unmatched. The CDR3 loop spans 13 amino acids. The germline V gene has CDR1 LNHDA and CDR2 SQIVND (reference sequence). DNA for the CDR3: TGTGCCAGCCTTCGACAGGGAGGCTATGGCTACACCTTC. Residues: CASLRQGGYGYTF.

The chain recombines TRBV11-1 with TRBJ2-2, with TRBD2 matching 10 bases. The ends lost 1 base at V and 5 bases at J; junction bases unmatched: 4. The CDR3 extends over 16 amino acids. Looked up from germline, CDR1 is SGHAT and CDR2 is FQDESV (reference sequence). The CDR3: CASSLELAGRTGELFF. In DNA form, the CDR3 reads TGTGCCAGCAGCTTAGAACTAGCGGGGAGAACCGGGGAGCTGTTTTTT.

V and J are TRBV19 and TRBJ2-2; 7 bases align to TRBD2. Germline V gene lookup returns CDR1 LNHDA and CDR2 SQIVND (reference sequence). CDR3 size: 15 residues. The trim removed 5 bases at V and 2 bases at J, leaving 5 bases unmatched. The CDR3 DNA follows: TGTGCCAGTAGTTCCGGGACTATCAACACCGGGGAGCTGTTTTTT. Translation gives CASSSGTINTGELFF.

This clone was seen a few times. This chain links TRBV11-3 with TRBJ2-1, with TRBD2 matching 8 bases. Germline V gene lookup returns CDR1 SGHNT and CDR2 YENEEA. The CDR3 totals 16 residues. The V and J ends lost 5 bases and 6 bases, in that order; junction bases with no gene match: 12. The CDR3: CASSPLGETSANEQFF. CDR3 DNA: TGTGCCAGCAGCCCCCTTGGGGAGACTAGCGCCAATGAGCAGTTCTTC.

The genes are TRBV18 and TRBJ2-7; 8 bases agree with TRBD2. V shed 3 bases and J 2 bases; nucleotides not matched to a gene: 3. Germline V CDR1 and CDR2: KGHSH, LQKENI. This CDR3 has 14 amino acids. The CDR3 loop is CASSPSSGPYEQYF. In nucleotides, the CDR3 is TGTGCCAGCTCACCTTCTAGCGGGCCCTACGAGCAGTACTTC. Full variable domain (outside the CDR3, taken from reference TRBV18 and TRBJ2-7): NAGVMQNPRHLVRRRGQEARLRCSPMKGHSHVYWYRQLPEEGLKFMVYLQKENIIDESGMPKERFSAEFPKEGPSILRIQQVVRGDSAAYFCASSPSSGPYEQYFGPGTRLTVT.